This paragraph covers one T cell receptor (beta chain) sequence. This clonotype showed up just a few times. Its antigen is currently not known. No much larger clonotype is one base removed from it; base qualities were not supplied. Sequencing took place on an Illumina NovaSeq 6000. cDNA libraries for TCRalpha and TCRbeta were prepared by 5'RACE using constant-segment primers, with sample barcodes and unique molecular identifiers added. RNA was extracted from every sample with Trizol reagent. Library amplification was performed in two PCR steps, and a second sample barcode and Illumina TruSeq adapters were introduced in the second step. Libraries were sequenced on an Illumina NovaSeq with 2 x 150 bp paired-end reads. In the original analysis: Reads were demultiplexed and collapsed into UMI-guided consensus sequences with migec v1.2.7. With mixcr v2.1.11, UMI consensuses were aligned to TRA and TRB V and J templates and assembled into clonotypes. Clonotypes were classified as expanded or contracted when called significant by both edgeR and NoisET, with noise models trained on biological replicates. For edgeR calls, the cutoffs were a false discovery rate-adjusted p below 0.01 and a log2 fold-change threshold of 1. PCA with hierarchical clustering of max-normalized trajectories of the 1000 most abundant clonotypes was used as exploratory dynamics analysis. The CD4 or CD8 phenotype of responding clones was assigned using the separately sequenced CD4+ and CD8+ repertoires. Starting from the raw public reads, TCRdb applied fastp trimming at Q25, assembled clones with MiXCR and retained in-frame beta chains. Duplicate CDR3 protein sequences are folded into a single record with the most common DNA and genes. These V and J calls are TCRdb output, not the study's own analysis. This sample comprises roughly 370,000 distinct CDR3 sequences, about 17% of them detected only once. Around a fifth of the sample rests with the top ten.

This specimen belongs to a study of T-cell memory formation after mild COVID-19 (dated by TCRdb to 2020 to 2023). Broadly, across the study: Most TCR sequence clusters were specific to one of the two donors. Longitudinal TCRalpha and TCRbeta repertoire sequencing tracked T-cell clones expanding and contracting after mild COVID-19 in two donors. Two young, previously healthy adult volunteers, one female and one male, were included in the cohort. Results and caveats for the whole study, not just this receptor: SARS-CoV-2 specificity of the second-wave clones peaking on day 37 was not confirmed. Contracting CD4+ clones were found mainly in CM and EM memory subsets, while CD8+ clones were enriched in EMRA. Only a couple of mild cases were covered in the study, and larger cohorts including severe cases with pre-infection samples were considered necessary. Balanced CD4/CD8 phenotypes were observed for clones contracting from day 15 to 85, whereas a bias towards CD4+ was observed for a second wave of clones expanding from day 15 to 37. Some responding clones were detected in pre-infection memory, which suggested that pre-existing cross-reactive memory T cells had joined the SARS-CoV-2 response.

PBMCs were isolated by Ficoll-Paque density gradient centrifugation. Including cysteine and phenylalanine, the CDR3 has 17 amino acids. Just CDR3 DNA is preserved here, 51 bases in frame from base 1. V sheds 0 bases and J sheds 2 bases, leaving 16 bases between their ends. From a lookup of the germline V gene (reference sequence), CDR1 and CDR2 are SGHKS and YYEKEE. The sequence derives from a man in his late teens or twenties who had mild COVID-19 (a few samples of this study predate the infection). The sample titles of this study are shuffled in the database, so cell type and time point are left out; the donor was told from shared clones. The sequenced sample was PBMCs or a T cell subset sorted from them (not recorded which). Here the chain combines TRBV5-5 and TRBJ2-3, with no D gene named confidently. The sequenced DNA: TGTGCCAGCAGCTTGGTAGTAGTTGGCTCTTACACAGATACGCAGTATTTT. The resulting protein is CASSLVVVGSYTDTQYF.